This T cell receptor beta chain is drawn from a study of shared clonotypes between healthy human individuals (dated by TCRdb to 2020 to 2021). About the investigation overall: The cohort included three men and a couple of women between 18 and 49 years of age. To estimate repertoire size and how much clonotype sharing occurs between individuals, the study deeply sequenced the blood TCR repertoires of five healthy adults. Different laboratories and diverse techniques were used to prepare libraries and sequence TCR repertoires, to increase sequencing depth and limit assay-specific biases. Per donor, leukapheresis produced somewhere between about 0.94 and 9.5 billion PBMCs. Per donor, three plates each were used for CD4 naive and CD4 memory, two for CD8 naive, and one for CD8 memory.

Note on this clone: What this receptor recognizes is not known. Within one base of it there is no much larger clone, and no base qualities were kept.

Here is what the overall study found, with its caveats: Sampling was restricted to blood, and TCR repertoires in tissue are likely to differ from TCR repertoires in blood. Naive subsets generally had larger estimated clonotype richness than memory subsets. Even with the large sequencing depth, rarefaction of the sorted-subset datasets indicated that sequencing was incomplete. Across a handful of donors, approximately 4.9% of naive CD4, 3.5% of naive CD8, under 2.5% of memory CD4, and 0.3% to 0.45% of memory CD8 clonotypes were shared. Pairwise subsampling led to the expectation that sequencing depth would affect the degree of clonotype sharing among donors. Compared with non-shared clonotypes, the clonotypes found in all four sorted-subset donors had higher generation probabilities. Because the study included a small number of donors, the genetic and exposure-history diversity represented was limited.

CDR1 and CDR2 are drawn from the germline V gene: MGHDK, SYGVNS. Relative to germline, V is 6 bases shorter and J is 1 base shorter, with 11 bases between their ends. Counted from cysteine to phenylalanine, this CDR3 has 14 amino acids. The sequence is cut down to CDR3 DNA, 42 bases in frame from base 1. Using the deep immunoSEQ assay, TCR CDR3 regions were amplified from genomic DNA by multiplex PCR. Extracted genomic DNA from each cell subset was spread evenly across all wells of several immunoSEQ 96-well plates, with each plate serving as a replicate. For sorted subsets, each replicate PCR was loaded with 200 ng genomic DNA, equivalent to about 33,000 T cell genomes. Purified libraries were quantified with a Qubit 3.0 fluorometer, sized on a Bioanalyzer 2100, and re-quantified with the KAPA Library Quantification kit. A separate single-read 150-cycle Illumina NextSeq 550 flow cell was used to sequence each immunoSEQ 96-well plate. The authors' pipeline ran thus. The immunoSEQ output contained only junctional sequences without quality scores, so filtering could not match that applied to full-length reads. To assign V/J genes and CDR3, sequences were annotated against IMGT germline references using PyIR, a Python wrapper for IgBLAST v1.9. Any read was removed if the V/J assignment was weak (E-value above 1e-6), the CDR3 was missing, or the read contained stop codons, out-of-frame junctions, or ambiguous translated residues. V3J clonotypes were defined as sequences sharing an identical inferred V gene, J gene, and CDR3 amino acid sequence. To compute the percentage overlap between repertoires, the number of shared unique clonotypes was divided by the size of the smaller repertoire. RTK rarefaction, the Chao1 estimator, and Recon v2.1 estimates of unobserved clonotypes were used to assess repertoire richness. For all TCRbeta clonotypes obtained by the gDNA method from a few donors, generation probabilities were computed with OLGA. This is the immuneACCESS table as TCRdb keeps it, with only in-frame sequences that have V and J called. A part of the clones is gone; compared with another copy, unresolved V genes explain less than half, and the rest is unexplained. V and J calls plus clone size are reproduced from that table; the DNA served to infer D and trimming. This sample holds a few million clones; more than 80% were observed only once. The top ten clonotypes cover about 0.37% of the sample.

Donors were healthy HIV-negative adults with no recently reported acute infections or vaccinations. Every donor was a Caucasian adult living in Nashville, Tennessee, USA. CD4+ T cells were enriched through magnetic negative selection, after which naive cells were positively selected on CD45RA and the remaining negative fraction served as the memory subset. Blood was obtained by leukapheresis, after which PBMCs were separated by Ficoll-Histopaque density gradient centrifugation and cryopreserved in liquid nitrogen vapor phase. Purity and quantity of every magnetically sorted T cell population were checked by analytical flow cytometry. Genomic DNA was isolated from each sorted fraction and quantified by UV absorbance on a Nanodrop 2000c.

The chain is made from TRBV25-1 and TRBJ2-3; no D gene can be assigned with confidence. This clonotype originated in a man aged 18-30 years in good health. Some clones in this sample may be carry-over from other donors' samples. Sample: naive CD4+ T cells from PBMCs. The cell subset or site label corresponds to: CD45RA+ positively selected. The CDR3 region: CASRSPEGTDTQYF. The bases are TGTGCCAGCAGGAGCCCTGAGGGCACAGATACGCAGTATTTT.